One sample yielded the 25 T cell receptor beta chains listed below, sequenced in a study of cytomegalovirus exposure and HLA in healthy donors. Primers included in the PCR were 60 Vbeta and 13 Jbeta primers. TCRdb's copy holds only in-frame clones and misses some; the assay was immunoSEQ multiplex PCR. The repertoire holds 150,000 to 180,000 clones, with over 65% as singletons. Sequencing input: PBMCs. These receptors were collected from a man aged 25 to 45 in good health and CMV-seronegative.

A word on this clone: One end of the junction fails to match germline, which may point to a read error. V and J are TRBV7-9 and TRBJ1-4, with D possibly matching TRBD1 (5 bases). Germline CDR1 SEHNR, CDR2 FQNEAQ (reference sequence). The CDR3 totals 16 residues. The CDR3 DNA follows: TGTTCCAGCAGCTCTGGGGGGGGAACAACTAATGAAAAACTGTTTTTT. It yields the protein CSSSSGGGTTNEKLFF.

The rearrangement joins TRBV7-8 to TRBJ1-5; 10 bases line up with TRBD1. The germline CDR1 and CDR2 sequences are SGHVS and FQNEAQ. V shed 5 bases, J shed 5 bases, and the junction held 9 bases outside the gene matches. The CDR3 runs to 16 residues. CDR3 coding DNA: TGTGCCAGCAGCAACCTCGGACAGGGGGGTCATCAGCCCCAGCATTTT. It encodes CASSNLGQGGHQPQHF.

The gene calls are TRBV5-1 and TRBJ2-7; 8 bases map to TRBD1. Germline CDR1 and CDR2: SGHRS and YFSETQ. CDR3 length: 15 residues. V dropped 3 bases and J dropped 1; count of bases not matched to a gene: 6. CDR3 bases: TGCGCCAGCAGCTCCGGGACAGGTTTGTCCTACGAGCAGTACTTC. Amino acids: CASSSGTGLSYEQYF.

The chain employs TRBV28 and TRBJ1-5; TRBD1 is a possible D gene (5 bases). CDR1 is MDHEN, CDR2 SYDVKM, per germline. CDR3 length equals 16 residues. V lost 1 base to trimming and J lost 8 bases, with 18 bases between them. Written as DNA, the CDR3 is TGTGCCAGCAGTTTATCGGGAGGGGCGCGTGAAAAGCCCCAGCATTTT. Encoded protein: CASSLSGGAREKPQHF.

This clone was found a few times. Other DNA sequences in the same sample also yield this CDR3. The rearrangement uses TRBV6-5 and TRBJ2-5; a weak D match, TRBD1 (6 bases). Trimming removed 0 bases at V and 5 bases at J, with 7 bases between. The CDR3 sequence is 13 residues long. CDR1 is MNHEY, CDR2 SVGAGI, per germline. As DNA, the CDR3 is TGTGCCAGCAGTTACTCAGGGGGTGAGACCCAGTACTTC. Translating it yields CASSYSGGETQYF.

This chain links TRBV6-1 with TRBJ1-5, with D perhaps matching TRBD1 (5 bases). The CDR3 totals 14 residues. The V end was cut by 2 bases, the J end by 5 bases, with 10 bases between. Per germline, CDR1 MNHNS and CDR2 SASEGT. The CDR3, as DNA: TGTGCCAGCAGTGAATCGGGACTTTATCAGCCCCAGCATTTT. Translation gives CASSESGLYQPQHF.

This rearrangement joins TRBV11-2 to TRBJ1-2, with D perhaps matching TRBD1 (6 bases). Germline V gene data show CDR1 as SGHAT and CDR2 as FQNNGV. Between the trimmed V and J ends, which lost 5 bases and 8 bases, there was a span of 15 bases. The CDR3 contains 13 residues. The DNA for the CDR3 is TGTGCCAGCAGCGGGGGCATAGAAGACGGCTACACCTTC. This gives the protein CASSGGIEDGYTF.

CDR3 nucleotides: TGCAGTGCCGAAGAGACCCAGTACTTC. It is translated as CSAEETQYF. The chain employs TRBV20-1 and TRBJ2-5; D gene ambiguous. The germline V gene has CDR1 DFQATT and CDR2 SNEGSKA (reference sequence). V dropped 6 bases and J dropped 3 bases, with 2 bases sitting between them. The CDR3 is 9 residues long.

The gene calls are TRBV9 and TRBJ1-6; no clear D gene. Trimming pared 3 bases from V and 7 bases from J, leaving 8 bases between. Germline-derived CDR1 and CDR2 are SGDLS and YYNGEE. The CDR3 extends over 13 amino acids. The CDR3 DNA sequence: TGTGCCAGCAGCGGACCACAGAATTCACCCCTCCACTTT. Its translation: CASSGPQNSPLHF.

This sequence joins TRBV9 and TRBJ1-5, with no clear D. V lost 0 bases and J 5 bases, leaving 12 bases between the germline ends. The CDR3 totals 15 residues. The V gene's germline CDR1 is SGDLS and CDR2 YYNGEE. CDR3: CASSVGVGEDQPQHF. The CDR3 coding sequence is TGTGCCAGCAGCGTAGGTGTCGGGGAGGATCAGCCCCAGCATTTT.

The chain couples TRBV6-4 to TRBJ1-5; 7 nucleotides line up with TRBD1. Unmatched junction bases numbered 4, after V lost 6 bases and J lost 5 bases. Looked up from germline, CDR1 is MRHNA and CDR2 is SNTAGT. The CDR3 length is 13 residues. The CDR3 DNA reads as TGTGCCAGCAGCCCCGACAGGGATCAGCCCCAGCATTTT. It yields the protein CASSPDRDQPQHF.

The rearrangement uses TRBV7-2 and TRBJ2-1, with D possibly called TRBD1 or TRBD2 (6 bases each). V lost 10 bases and J lost 2, with 18 bases in between. The CDR3 is 15 residues long. Germline loops: CDR1 SGHTA, CDR2 FQGNSA. This chain's CDR3 is CATRGDGGTYNEQFF. DNA of the CDR3: TGTGCCACCAGGGGAGACGGGGGAACCTACAATGAGCAGTTCTTC.

The chain uses TRBV30 and TRBJ2-7; the D is unclear. The CDR3 loop spans 11 amino acids. Germline CDR1 reads GTSNPN; CDR2 reads SVGIG (reference sequence). V was shortened by 0 bases and J by 7 bases, with 7 bases between the two germline ends. Here the CDR3 DNA reads TGTGCCTGGAGTGTACAGAGAGAGCAGTACTTC. Its protein is CAWSVQREQYF.

This clone was found once. The rearrangement joins TRBV10-3 to TRBJ1-2; no definite D call. The length of the CDR3 is 16 residues. The germline V and J ends were trimmed by 0 bases and 7 bases, with 18 bases remaining between them. Germline CDR1 and CDR2: ENHRY and SYGVKD. This CDR3 is CAISESVVVQVSGYTF. CDR3 DNA: TGTGCCATCAGTGAGTCGGTAGTGGTCCAGGTGTCTGGCTACACCTTC.

This clone occurred once. The rearrangement joins TRBV18 to TRBJ2-1; TRBD2 aligns across 8 bases. The germline V gene encodes CDR1 KGHSH and CDR2 LQKENI. The CDR3 extends over 16 amino acids. Trimming at V came to 2 bases and at J to 6 bases, leaving 9 bases not matched to a gene. The CDR3 DNA reads as TGTGCCAGCTCACCAGGAGGACTAGCAATCGGCAATGAGCAGTTCTTC. Residues: CASSPGGLAIGNEQFF. The full variable domain, its missing parts supplied by reference TRBV18 and TRBJ2-1, is NAGVMQNPRHLVRRRGQEARLRCSPMKGHSHVYWYRQLPEEGLKFMVYLQKENIIDESGMPKERFSAEFPKEGPSILRIQQVVRGDSAAYFCASSPGGLAIGNEQFFGPGTRLTVL.

V is TRBV5-1 and J is TRBJ2-3, with 7 positions matching TRBD2. V lost 4 bases to trimming and J lost 5 bases; unmatched junction nucleotides: 7. Germline V lookup: CDR1 SGHRS, CDR2 YFSETQ. CDR3 length: 14 residues. As DNA, the CDR3 is TGCGCCAGCAGCCACGAGGTAGCGGGAGATACGCAGTATTTT. Translating it yields CASSHEVAGDTQYF.

The chain employs TRBV25-1 and TRBJ2-5; 7 nucleotides match TRBD1. The tail of the sequence fits TRBJ2-7 better, so the J call may be wrong. The germline CDR1 and CDR2 sequences are MGHDK and SYGVNS. The CDR3 runs to 14 residues. This CDR3 reads CASSAKLTGSEQYF. In nucleotides, the CDR3 is TGTGCCAGCAGTGCTAAGTTGACAGGGAGCGAGCAGTACTTC.

The chain couples TRBV4-2 to TRBJ1-5; D might be TRBD1 (6 bases). V lost 2 bases to trimming and J lost 7 bases, with 15 bases between them. This CDR3 has 15 amino acids. Germline V gene lookup returns CDR1 LGHNA and CDR2 YNFKEQ. The CDR3 region has the DNA TGTGCCAGCAGCCAAACCCGGACAGTAGGGCAGCCCCAGCATTTT. Amino acids: CASSQTRTVGQPQHF.

The chain joins TRBV7-9 to TRBJ2-5; TRBD1 agrees at 9 bases. Germline CDR1 SEHNR, CDR2 FQNEAQ (reference sequence). CDR3 length: 15 residues. After removal of 5 bases from V and 4 bases from J, the junction contained 8 bases not matched to a gene. The CDR3 region has the DNA TGTGCCAGCAGCCAAGGTGGGACAGGGCTAGAGACCCAGTACTTC. Its protein product is CASSQGGTGLETQYF.

The rearrangement links TRBV14 to TRBJ1-1; D gene unclear. The CDR3 contains 13 residues. V lost 0 bases and J lost 2, with 4 bases in between. Germline V gene data show CDR1 as SGHDN and CDR2 as FVKESK. As DNA, the CDR3 is TGTGCCAGCAGCCAAGATCAAAACACTGAAGCTTTCTTT. Its protein is CASSQDQNTEAFF.

This chain joins TRBV5-4 and TRBJ2-5; D remains unclear. Germline CDR1 is SGHNT and CDR2 is YYREEE (reference sequence). CDR3 length equals 13 residues. V lost 1 base and J lost 2, with 6 bases in between. The CDR3 sequence: CASSLPRQETQYF. CDR3 bases: TGTGCCAGCAGCTTGCCCAGACAAGAGACCCAGTACTTC. Filled out from reference TRBV5-4 and TRBJ2-5, the complete variable domain reads ETGVTQSPTHLIKTRGQQVTLRCSSQSGHNTVSWYQQALGQGPQFIFQYYREEENGRGNFPPRFSGLQFPNYSSELNVNALELDDSALYLCASSLPRQETQYFGPGTRLLVL.

This clone was observed a single time. V usage is TRBV7-9 and J usage is TRBJ1-2; 8 nucleotides match TRBD1. Per the germline V gene, CDR1 is SEHNR and CDR2 is FQNEAQ (reference sequence). The CDR3 loop spans 14 amino acids. With V trimmed by 5 bases and J by 8 bases, 10 bases remained unmatched. The DNA of the CDR3 is TGTGCCAGCAGCCGTTCGACAGGGGAAGGAGGCTACACCTTC. Amino acids: CASSRSTGEGGYTF.

CDR3 DNA sequence: TGTGCCAGCACCCATGCCGGCCTGGGGAGCACTGAAGCTTTCTTT. Translating gives CASTHAGLGSTEAFF. The rearrangement links TRBV28 to TRBJ1-1; D uncertain. The V end was cut by 7 bases, the J end by 4 bases, with 19 bases between. The CDR3 length is 15 residues. Germline V gene sequence: CDR1 MDHEN, CDR2 SYDVKM.

This clone has a handful of counts. V is TRBV27 and J is TRBJ2-7, with 7 bases lining up with TRBD2. The germline CDR1 and CDR2 sequences are MNHEY and SMNVEV (reference sequence). The CDR3 extends over 11 amino acids. J was trimmed by 11 bases and V by 8 bases; bases with no gene match: 9. CDR3 sequence: CASGPLRGEYF. CDR3 coding DNA: TGTGCCAGCGGACCCCTCCGGGGGGAGTACTTC.

The chain employs TRBV7-2 and TRBJ1-2; 7 bases align to TRBD1. CDR3 size: 15 residues. With V trimmed by 0 bases and J by 8 bases, 9 bases remained unmatched. The germline V gene has CDR1 SGHTA and CDR2 FQGNSA. The CDR3 spells CASSLAFEGARGYTF. In DNA, the CDR3 is TGTGCCAGCAGCTTAGCATTTGAGGGGGCTAGAGGCTACACCTTC.